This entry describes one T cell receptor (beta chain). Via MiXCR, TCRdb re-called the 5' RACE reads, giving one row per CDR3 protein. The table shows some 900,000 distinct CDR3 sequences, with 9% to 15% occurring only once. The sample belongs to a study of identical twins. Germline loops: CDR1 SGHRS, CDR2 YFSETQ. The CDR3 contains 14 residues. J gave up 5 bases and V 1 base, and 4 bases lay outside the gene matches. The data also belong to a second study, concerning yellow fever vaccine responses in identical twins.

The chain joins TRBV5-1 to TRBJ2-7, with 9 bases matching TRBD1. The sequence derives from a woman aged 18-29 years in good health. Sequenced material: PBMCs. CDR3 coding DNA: TGCGCCAGCAGCTTGCTGGGACAGGGAGACGAGCAGTACTTC. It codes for CASSLLGQGDEQYF.